This T cell receptor beta chain originates from a study of siplizumab effects on memory and regulatory T cells. The V and J ends lost 8 bases and 7 bases, in that order; junction bases with no gene match: 11. The CDR3 sequence is 14 residues long. Germline lookup yields CDR1 MGHRA and CDR2 YSYEKL. Clones were sequenced by immunoSEQ multiplex PCR, and TCRdb holds only the in-frame ones, with some missing. This sample has approximately 100,000 clones; around 95% occur once, and the top ten carry around 0.16%. Notes on this clone: No antigen is known for it.

Study conclusions and caveats: Assignment of a naive or memory phenotype failed for roughly 75-97% of the proliferating CD4+ or CD8+ clones. Proof of suppressive function in proliferating Tregs from siplizumab cultures was not established. The alloreactive clones that mapped to unstimulated subsets made up only a minor fraction.

Sequenced: non-Treg CD4+ T cells sorted from blood. This sequence originates from a human donor in good health. This chain connects TRBV4-1 to TRBJ1-5, with 7 bases lining up with TRBD1. CDR3 loop: CASADLRGNQPQHF. DNA of the CDR3: TGCGCCAGCGCCGACCTCAGGGGGAACCAGCCCCAGCATTTT.